These T cell receptor beta chains were read from a single sample in a study of blood T cell repertoires in COVID-19. Clones were read by immunoSEQ multiplex PCR, and TCRdb kept only the in-frame ones, dropping some. The repertoire has some 140,000 clones, approximately 78% of them found once; the top ten carry around 1.7%. Sequenced material: peripheral blood. The receptors originated from a man older than 75 with acute or convalescent COVID-19. CDR3s include the opening cysteine and the closing phenylalanine or tryptophan. Fields, in order: clone size, J gene, V gene, D gene, CDR3 protein, CDR3 DNA. A D gene is named only where the DNA matches it firmly. Not every row has a clone size; where given, it reads once, few, many or a size class.

size: NA
J: TRBJ2-5
V: TRBV7-2
D: TRBD2
CDR3: CASSLAQSGGWETQYF
DNA: TGTGCCAGCAGCTTAGCGCAGAGCGGGGGGTGGGAGACCCAGTACTTC

size: NA
J: TRBJ2-1
V: TRBV7-8
D: NA
CDR3: CASNPTGTNNEQFF
DNA: TGTGCCAGCAACCCGACAGGCACAAACAATGAGCAGTTCTTC

size: few
J: TRBJ1-4
V: TRBV20-1
D: NA
CDR3: CSARVSEKLFF
DNA: TGCAGTGCTAGAGTGAGTGAAAAACTGTTTTTT

size: NA
J: TRBJ1-4
V: TRBV6-1
D: NA
CDR3: CASSEVGGSTNEKLFF
DNA: TGTGCCAGCAGTGAAGTGGGGGGGTCAACTAATGAAAAACTGTTTTTT

size: NA
J: TRBJ2-3
V: TRBV6-5
D: TRBD1
CDR3: CASSYFATGGTDTQYF
DNA: TGTGCCAGCAGTTACTTTGCGACAGGGGGCACAGATACGCAGTATTTT

size: NA
J: TRBJ2-5
V: TRBV11-3
D: TRBD1
CDR3: CASSPQPGQQETQYF
DNA: TGTGCCAGCAGCCCCCAGCCGGGACAGCAAGAGACCCAGTACTTC

size: NA
J: TRBJ2-1
V: TRBV15
D: NA
CDR3: CATSSPSANEQFF
DNA: TGTGCCACCAGCAGTCCTAGCGCAAATGAGCAGTTCTTC

size: NA
J: TRBJ1-1
V: TRBV7-8
D: NA
CDR3: CASSLTLQGTEAFF
DNA: TGTGCCAGCAGCTTAACCTTACAGGGAACTGAAGCTTTCTTT

size: NA
J: TRBJ1-2
V: TRBV19
D: TRBD1
CDR3: CASTPGQGDGYTF
DNA: TGTGCCAGTACCCCGGGGCAGGGGGATGGCTACACCTTC

size: NA
J: TRBJ2-6
V: TRBV6-4
D: TRBD2
CDR3: CASRDPLGRKRGISGANVLTF
DNA: TGTGCCAGCAGGGACCCCCTCGGGAGGAAGCGGGGGATCTCTGGGGCCAACGTCCTGACTTTC

size: NA
J: TRBJ2-7
V: TRBV29-1
D: TRBD1
CDR3: CSTETGGEQYF
DNA: TGCAGCACCGAGACAGGGGGCGAGCAGTACTTC

size: NA
J: TRBJ1-2
V: TRBV6-5
D: TRBD1
CDR3: CASSSPGGAGYGYTF
DNA: TGTGCCAGCAGTTCCCCAGGGGGCGCTGGCTATGGCTACACCTTC